The rows below give T cell receptor beta chains drawn from one sample of a study of T-cell reconstitution after alpha-beta-depleted transplantation in children. TCRdb redid the calling of the PCR reads with MiXCR, one entry per CDR3 protein. The sample comprises some 310,000 distinct CDR3 sequences, more than 20% of which are singletons, and roughly 9.8% rests with the top ten. This specimen was PBMCs, mostly from graft donor cells, taken 180 days after TCRalphabeta/CD19-depleted stem cell transplant. Receptor source: a male patient aged 10 to 17 who had a stem cell transplant for acute lymphoblastic leukemia, so the T cells may come from the graft donor. CDR3s include the opening cysteine and the closing phenylalanine or tryptophan. Each record gives: D gene, J gene, V gene, clone size, CDR3 protein, CDR3 DNA. A D gene is named only where the DNA matches it firmly. Some rows mark clone size as missing; the rest say once, few, many or name a class of expanded clone.

D: TRBD2
J: TRBJ2-7
V: TRBV29-1
size: once
CDR3: CSVGTSGTYEQYF
DNA: TGCAGCGTCGGGACTAGCGGGACCTACGAGCAGTACTTC

D: TRBD2
J: TRBJ2-3
V: TRBV11-2
size: .
CDR3: CASSLIGLAGGSTDTQYF
DNA: TGTGCCAGCAGCTTAATCGGACTAGCGGGAGGGAGCACAGATACGCAGTATTTT

D: TRBD1
J: TRBJ1-5
V: TRBV12-3/TRBV12-4
size: few
CDR3: CASSPTGSQPQHF
DNA: TGTGCCAGCAGTCCGACAGGGAGTCAGCCCCAGCATTTT

D: .
J: TRBJ2-1
V: TRBV12-3/TRBV12-4
size: many
CDR3: CASSLDRNEQFF
DNA: TGTGCCAGCAGTCTCGACCGCAATGAGCAGTTCTTC

D: .
J: TRBJ2-1
V: TRBV2
size: .
CDR3: CASSVGRGVSEQFF
DNA: TGTGCCAGCAGTGTGGGCAGGGGTGTGTCTGAGCAGTTCTTC

D: TRBD1
J: TRBJ1-6
V: TRBV5-1
size: few
CDR3: CASSFVRDSNSPLHF
DNA: TGCGCCAGCAGCTTTGTACGGGACAGTAATTCACCCCTCCACTTT

D: .
J: TRBJ2-7
V: TRBV5-1
size: few
CDR3: CASRPEPIASYEQYF
DNA: TGCGCCAGCCGCCCGGAGCCAATTGCCTCCTACGAGCAGTACTTC

D: .
J: TRBJ2-7
V: TRBV4-1
size: many
CDR3: CASSQVVSGGPYEQYF
DNA: TGCGCCAGCAGCCAAGTGGTATCGGGGGGCCCTTACGAGCAGTACTTC

D: .
J: TRBJ2-3
V: TRBV3-1
size: .
CDR3: CASSQIGGRTDTQYF
DNA: TGTGCCAGCAGCCAGATCGGCGGGCGCACAGATACGCAGTATTTT

D: TRBD2
J: TRBJ2-1
V: TRBV20-1
size: few
CDR3: CSATKLAEYNEQFF
DNA: TGCAGTGCAACCAAACTAGCGGAGTACAATGAGCAGTTCTTC

D: TRBD1
J: TRBJ1-5
V: TRBV13
size: few
CDR3: CASSFLQGGGHSNQPQHF
DNA: TGTGCCAGCAGCTTCCTACAGGGGGGGGGACATAGCAATCAGCCCCAGCATTTT